The 8 T cell receptor beta chains presented below share a single source sample, sequenced in a study of blood T cell repertoires in COVID-19. Sequencing used immunoSEQ multiplex PCR; TCRdb keeps in-frame clones, though not all of them. In the table there are about 70,000 clones, around 80% of which are singletons. Material: peripheral blood. The receptor source for this set is a man in his 70s who had recovered from COVID-19.

The chain uses TRBV6-2 or TRBV6-3 and TRBJ2-2; TRBD2 agrees at 7 bases. Germline CDR1 MNHEY, CDR2 SVGEGT. J lost 6 bases, V lost 5 bases, and 6 bases had no gene match. The CDR3 is 14 amino acids. The DNA of the CDR3 is TGTGCCAGCAGTATCGCCGGGGGGTCCGGGGAGCTGTTTTTT. It yields the protein CASSIAGGSGELFF.

The rearrangement links TRBV7-9 to TRBJ2-6, with D possibly matching TRBD1 (6 bases). The CDR3 sequence is 19 residues long. Germline CDR1 and CDR2: SEHNR and FQNEAQ (reference sequence). V dropped 6 bases and J dropped 2 bases, with 23 bases sitting between them. The CDR3 DNA sequence: TGTGCCAGCAGTGCATCTTCAGGGGACACGGCAGCTGGGGCCAACGTCCTGACTTTC. Encoded protein: CASSASSGDTAAGANVLTF.

The chain has TRBV29-1 and TRBJ2-3, with TRBD1 matching 10 bases. The length of the CDR3 is 13 residues. The V and J ends lost 4 bases and 2 bases, in that order; junction bases with no gene match: 0. CDR1 is SQVTM, CDR2 ANQGSEA, per germline. In nucleotides, the CDR3 is TGCAGCGTTGGACAGGGGGCCACAGATACGCAGTATTTT. Translated: CSVGQGATDTQYF.

The CDR3 DNA sequence: TGTGCCAGCAGTTACTTCGGACAGTCCTACGAGCAGTACTTC. It yields the protein CASSYFGQSYEQYF. The chain is built from TRBV6-5 and TRBJ2-7, with D possibly being TRBD1 (6 bases). The CDR3 totals 14 residues. Germline values: CDR1 MNHEY, CDR2 SVGAGI. V was pared by 1 base and J by 1 base, with 8 bases between.

CDR3 loop: CASSYRDREEAFF. The CDR3 coding sequence is TGTGCCAGCAGTTACCGTGACAGGGAGGAAGCTTTCTTT. The V and J genes are TRBV6-5 and TRBJ1-1; 7 bases line up with TRBD1. This CDR3 spans 13 amino acids. Per the germline V gene, CDR1 is MNHEY and CDR2 is SVGAGI. V trimming: 2 bases; J trimming: 8 bases; junction bases outside the gene matches: 5.

The rearrangement joins TRBV28 to TRBJ1-2, with D unclear. V was pared by 3 bases and J by 4 bases, with 9 bases between. The CDR3 runs to 13 residues. In germline, CDR1 is MDHEN, CDR2 SYDVKM. The CDR3 protein is CASSLATLYGYTF. The CDR3 coding sequence is TGTGCCAGCAGTTTGGCCACCCTCTATGGCTACACCTTC.

This chain connects TRBV9 to TRBJ2-5; maybe TRBD2 (6 bases). The length of the CDR3 is 15 residues. Trimming left V 3 bases short and J 2 bases short, with 14 bases between. CDR1 SGDLS and CDR2 YYNGEE come from the germline V gene. CDR3 nucleotide sequence: TGTGCCAGCAGCGAGGGACTCAACCCTCAAGAGACCCAGTACTTC. It codes for CASSEGLNPQETQYF.

The chain is built from TRBV6-2 or TRBV6-3 and TRBJ2-7; possibly TRBD2 for D (7 bases). CDR1 is MNHEY, CDR2 SVGEGT, per germline. V was trimmed by 5 bases and J by 4 bases, leaving 21 bases between them. There are 16 residues in the CDR3. Here the CDR3 reads CASSRPGGGASYEQYF. CDR3 bases: TGTGCCAGCAGTCGCCCAGGTGGGGGGGCTTCTTACGAGCAGTACTTC.